The rows below give T cell receptor beta chains drawn from one sample of a study of OX40 agonist ivuxolimab in advanced cancers. Profiling relied on immunoSEQ multiplex PCR, and the TCRdb table lists in-frame clones only, not all of them. Among 38,000 or so clones listed, 70% to 90% were seen once. The sequencing used CD4+ or CD8+ T cells sorted from blood, collected in a trial of the OX40 agonist ivuxolimab. The receptors come from an adult with an advanced solid tumor such as melanoma, head and neck, liver or kidney cancer. Each CDR3 is given with its conserved first and last residue. The D gene is left open where the match is weak. Clone sizes are given selectively: once, few, many, or a class where the clone is expanded.

J	V	length	D	size	CDR3	DNA
TRBJ2-5	TRBV12-5	18	TRBD1	-	CASALLIPPTGMEETQYF	TGTGCTAGTGCCCTTTTGATTCCCCCGACAGGGATGGAGGAGACCCAGTACTTC
TRBJ1-2	TRBV5-1	14	-	-	CASSLGQANYGYTF	TGCGCCAGCAGCTTGGGACAGGCTAACTATGGCTACACCTTC
TRBJ2-1	TRBV19	16	TRBD2	once	CASSYFGGRADNEQFF	TGTGCCAGTAGTTACTTTGGCGGGAGGGCCGACAATGAGCAGTTCTTC
TRBJ2-1	TRBV2	16	TRBD1	-	CASSKERPSTGGEQFF	TGTGCCAGCAGTAAGGAGAGACCCTCCACAGGGGGGGAGCAGTTCTTC
TRBJ1-1	TRBV6-4	18	-	-	CASSDSRGRGFPHTEAFF	TGTGCCAGCAGTGACTCGAGAGGTCGGGGGTTTCCCCACACTGAAGCTTTCTTT
TRBJ1-1	TRBV25-1	16	-	-	CASSVLGGGGGTEAFF	TGTGCCAGCAGTGTCCTGGGCGGCGGGGGAGGCACTGAAGCTTTCTTT
TRBJ2-7	TRBV2	14	-	-	CASSEVVADDEQYF	TGTGCCAGCAGTGAAGTGGTAGCGGATGACGAGCAGTACTTC
TRBJ1-3	TRBV10-2	13	-	-	CASTSGTQNTIYF	TGCGCCAGCACTTCCGGGACGCAAAACACCATATATTTT
TRBJ2-5	TRBV11-3	14	-	-	CASSFRGLGETQYF	TGTGCCAGCAGCTTCCGGGGGCTCGGGGAGACCCAGTACTTC
TRBJ2-5	TRBV18	16	-	-	CASSPLTPDRYETQYF	TGTGCCAGCTCACCACTTACACCGGACAGATATGAGACCCAGTACTTC
TRBJ2-1	TRBV28	13	-	-	CASWRGRYNEQFF	TGTGCTAGCTGGAGAGGGCGGTACAATGAGCAGTTCTTC
TRBJ2-1	TRBV6-4	20	-	-	CARSPAVTRGLQRTNHEQFF	TGTGCCAGGTCGCCAGCAGTGACTCGAGGACTACAGCGAACTAATCATGAGCAGTTCTTC
TRBJ1-1	TRBV7-6	13	-	few	CASSTQENTEAFF	TGTGCCAGCAGCACACAGGAAAACACTGAAGCTTTCTTT
TRBJ1-2	TRBV5-4	14	-	-	CASSLGVRDYGYTF	TGTGCCAGCAGCTTAGGCGTGCGGGACTATGGCTACACCTTC
TRBJ2-7	TRBV28	15	-	-	CASSPPGHSRDEQYF	TGTGCCAGCAGTCCCCCGGGACATTCGAGGGACGAGCAGTACTTC
TRBJ1-5	TRBV11-3	13	-	-	CASSLDPQTPQHF	TGTGCCAGCAGCTTAGATCCCCAAACCCCCCAGCATTTT
TRBJ1-1	TRBV6-5	16	-	-	CASSYARGAGITEAFF	TGTGCCAGCAGTTACGCCCGGGGGGCCGGGATCACTGAAGCTTTCTTT
TRBJ1-1	TRBV10-3	13	-	-	CAISGRVSTEAFF	TGTGCCATCAGTGGAAGGGTTAGCACTGAAGCTTTCTTT
TRBJ2-3	TRBV7-3	17	TRBD2	-	CASSLQASGIPTDTQYF	TGTGCCAGCAGCTTACAGGCTAGCGGTATCCCCACAGATACGCAGTATTTT
TRBJ1-1	TRBV2	13	-	-	CASRTEMNTEAFF	TGTGCCTCCCGGACCGAAATGAACACTGAAGCTTTCTTT
TRBJ2-1	TRBV28	11	-	-	CASSPLNEQFF	TGTGCCAGCAGTCCATTGAATGAGCAGTTCTTC
TRBJ2-7	TRBV19	14	-	few	CASSNSLGFYEQYF	TGTGCCAGTAGTAACTCTTTGGGTTTCTACGAGCAGTACTTC
TRBJ1-5	TRBV7-9	13	-	once	CASSLPGDQPQHF	TGTGCCAGCAGCTTACCAGGGGATCAGCCCCAGCATTTT
TRBJ2-1	TRBV11-3	13	-	-	CASSLMIAGEQFF	TGTGCCAGCAGCTTAATGATTGCGGGTGAGCAGTTCTTC
TRBJ2-5	TRBV5-6	13	-	once	CASSWDLKSAQYF	TGTGCCAGCAGCTGGGACCTAAAGTCGGCCCAGTACTTC
TRBJ2-7	TRBV27	13	TRBD1	-	CASSLQGANEQYF	TGTGCCAGCAGTTTACAGGGGGCGAACGAGCAGTACTTC
TRBJ2-5	TRBV18	15	-	-	CASSPLSGRQETQYF	TGTGCCAGCTCACCATTGTCAGGACGCCAAGAGACCCAGTACTTC
TRBJ2-5	TRBV5-8	14	-	once	CASSLELSVETQYF	TGTGCCAGCAGCTTGGAGCTATCCGTAGAGACCCAGTACTTC
TRBJ1-4	TRBV11-2	16	-	-	CASSFNPGTYNEKLFF	TGTGCCAGCAGCTTTAACCCCGGGACCTACAATGAAAAACTGTTTTTT
TRBJ1-1	TRBV9	15	-	-	CASSVALEDNTEAFF	TGTGCCAGCAGCGTAGCTCTGGAGGACAACACTGAAGCTTTCTTT
TRBJ2-7	TRBV28	15	TRBD1	-	CASRRTGTATYEQYF	TGTGCCAGCAGACGAACCGGGACAGCAACCTACGAGCAGTACTTC
TRBJ1-3	TRBV4-1	14	-	once	CASSQPNSGNTIYF	TGCGCCAGCAGCCAACCTAACTCGGGAAACACCATATATTTT
TRBJ2-3	TRBV10-3	13	-	-	CAISESGTDTQYF	TGTGCCATCAGTGAGTCCGGGACAGATACGCAGTATTTT
TRBJ2-4	TRBV5-6	13	-	-	CASSLAERGIQYF	TGTGCCAGCAGCTTGGCAGAAAGGGGCATTCAGTACTTC
TRBJ2-6	TRBV7-3	13	-	once	CASSSSGANVLTF	TGTGCCAGCAGCTCCTCTGGGGCCAACGTCCTGACTTTC
TRBJ2-5	TRBV4-1	16	TRBD2	-	CASSQGASGAQETQYF	TGCGCCAGCAGCCAAGGCGCTAGCGGGGCACAAGAGACCCAGTACTTC
TRBJ2-7	TRBV11-3	15	TRBD1	-	CASSRAGQDLYEQYF	TGTGCCAGCAGCCGAGCCGGACAGGATCTTTACGAGCAGTACTTC
TRBJ1-6	TRBV6-1	12	-	few	CASQGPNSPLHF	TGTGCCAGCCAGGGGCCTAATTCACCCCTCCACTTT
TRBJ2-6	TRBV2	16	-	-	CASTRDKGPGANVLTF	TGTGCCAGCACCCGGGACAAGGGACCTGGGGCCAACGTCCTGACTTTC
TRBJ2-7	TRBV18	17	TRBD2	-	CASSPQPSGSSSHEQYF	TGTGCCAGCTCACCACAGCCAAGCGGGAGTTCGAGCCACGAGCAGTACTTC
TRBJ1-1	TRBV6-1	14	-	-	CASSARQLNTEAFF	TGTGCCAGCAGTGCCCGACAGTTGAACACTGAAGCTTTCTTT
TRBJ1-1	TRBV6-5	11	-	-	CASSEILGAFF	TGTGCCAGCAGTGAAATTTTGGGGGCTTTCTTT
TRBJ1-3	TRBV28	12	-	-	CASSGGGNTIYF	TGTGCCAGCAGCGGAGGGGGAAACACCATATATTTT
TRBJ2-7	TRBV7-9	13	-	-	CASSVPGHPSVDF	TGTGCCAGCAGCGTCCCGGGACACCCCTCGGTGGACTTC
TRBJ2-7	TRBV5-6	15	-	-	CASSFISPLAYEQYF	TGTGCCAGCAGCTTTATTTCCCCCCTCGCCTACGAGCAGTACTTC
TRBJ2-1	TRBV14	18	TRBD2	-	CASSRRGLASGVYNEQFF	TGTGCCAGCAGCCGGAGGGGACTAGCATCGGGAGTATACAATGAGCAGTTCTTC
TRBJ2-7	TRBV5-4	14	TRBD2	-	CATGTPSGSYEQYF	TGTGCCACCGGGACCCCTAGCGGGAGCTACGAGCAGTACTTC
TRBJ1-1	TRBV13	16	-	-	CASSSALRGRDTEAFF	TGTGCCAGCAGCTCAGCCCTCAGGGGTAGGGACACTGAAGCTTTCTTT
TRBJ1-5	TRBV5-6	13	-	-	CASSLAAVSPQHF	TGTGCCAGCAGCTTGGCCGCGGTTAGTCCCCAGCATTTT
TRBJ2-5	TRBV11-1	13	-	-	CASSPGVGETQYF	TGTGCCAGCAGCCCCGGGGTCGGAGAGACCCAGTACTTC
TRBJ1-1	TRBV7-9	18	TRBD1	-	CASSLSIPRQGRATEAFF	TGTGCCAGCAGCTTATCGATACCGAGACAGGGAAGGGCGACTGAAGCTTTCTTT
TRBJ2-1	TRBV7-3	15	TRBD2	-	CASSSGRGSYNEQFF	TGTGCCAGCAGCAGCGGGAGGGGCTCCTACAATGAGCAGTTCTTC
TRBJ1-5	TRBV19	15	-	-	CATHRTMGSNQPQHF	TGTGCCACCCACAGGACGATGGGCAGCAATCAGCCCCAGCATTTT
TRBJ1-1	TRBV11-3	15	-	-	CASRPPGQLNTEAFF	TGTGCCAGCAGACCACCGGGACAACTGAACACTGAAGCTTTCTTT
TRBJ2-3	TRBV7-8	15	-	-	CASSPQDGGQGTQYF	TGTGCCAGCAGCCCCCAGGACGGAGGTCAAGGTACGCAGTATTTT
TRBJ2-2	TRBV27	13	-	-	CASSPWEAGELFF	TGTGCCAGCAGTCCTTGGGAGGCCGGGGAGCTGTTTTTT